One and the same sample provided the 26 T cell receptor beta chains below, sequenced in a study of OX40 agonist ivuxolimab in advanced cancers. Measured with immunoSEQ multiplex PCR; TCRdb has only the in-frame clones, and not every one. The sample lists about 65,000 clones; 90% to 95% were seen once. The source was CD4+ or CD8+ T cells sorted from blood, collected in a trial of the OX40 agonist ivuxolimab. These receptors were taken from an adult with an advanced solid tumor such as melanoma, head and neck, liver or kidney cancer.

The chain recombines TRBV5-4 with TRBJ1-2, with 8 bases lining up with TRBD1. The J segment lost 4 bases and the V segment lost 5 bases, leaving 10 bases of the junction unmatched. This CDR3 is built from 15 residues. CDR1 SGHNT and CDR2 YYREEE come from the germline V gene (reference sequence). CDR3 sequence reads: CASRSFRGPVYGYTF. For the CDR3, the DNA is TGTGCCAGCAGATCTTTCAGGGGGCCGGTCTATGGCTACACCTTC.

The chain is built from TRBV4-2 and TRBJ2-5, with TRBD2 matching over 9 bases. The germline V gene encodes CDR1 LGHNA and CDR2 YNFKEQ. V dropped 0 bases and J dropped 5; count of bases not matched to a gene: 10. The CDR3 extends over 17 amino acids. The CDR3 loop is CASSQEVAGGPMETQYF. For the CDR3, the DNA is TGTGCCAGCAGCCAAGAAGTGGCGGGGGGGCCGATGGAGACCCAGTACTTC.

This rearrangement joins TRBV5-6 to TRBJ1-2; perhaps TRBD1 as D (6 bases). V dropped 0 bases and J dropped 4 bases, with 19 bases sitting between them. The germline gives CDR1 SGHDT, CDR2 YYEEEE. The CDR3 totals 17 residues. CDR3 bases: TGTGCCAGCAGCTTGGATCCTGGGGGCCTCGGCGGCTATGGCTACACCTTC. Amino acids: CASSLDPGGLGGYGYTF.

This sequence joins TRBV10-2 and TRBJ2-2; tentatively, D is TRBD1 or TRBD2 (6 bases each). Between the trimmed V and J ends, which lost 10 bases and 3 bases, there was a span of 15 bases. The CDR3 extends over 14 amino acids. Germline V gene lookup returns CDR1 WSHSY and CDR2 SAAADI. The CDR3, as DNA: TGCGCCACCCGAGGGGGGAAAGACACCGGGGAGCTGTTTTTT. This sequence encodes CATRGGKDTGELFF.

This clone was observed a single time. Other nucleotide sequences from this sample produce the same CDR3. The chain recombines TRBV9 with TRBJ2-7, with TRBD2 as a possible D gene (5 bases). The CDR3 runs to 14 residues. V was cut by 0 bases and J by 3 bases, with 10 bases left in between. Looked up from germline, CDR1 is SGDLS and CDR2 is YYNGEE. CDR3 in amino acids: CASSVGGSGYEQYF. The DNA for the CDR3 is TGTGCCAGCAGCGTAGGAGGGTCAGGCTACGAGCAGTACTTC.

The chain employs TRBV4-3 and TRBJ2-4; D unresolved. Between the trimmed V and J ends, which lost 1 base and 5 bases, there was a span of 6 bases. Germline V lookup: CDR1 LGHNA, CDR2 YSLEER. The CDR3 has 13 residues. CDR3 DNA sequence: TGCGCCAGCAGCCAAGTGCCGGAAAACATTCAGTACTTC. Protein sequence: CASSQVPENIQYF.

J is TRBJ2-3 and V is TRBV5-1; D gene unclear. V lost 0 bases, J lost 3 bases, and 11 bases lay in between. CDR1 SGHRS and CDR2 YFSETQ come from the germline V gene. The CDR3 is made up of 15 amino acids. Here the CDR3 reads CASSLGPGPTDTQYF. The CDR3 DNA follows: TGCGCCAGCAGCTTGGGCCCCGGGCCAACAGATACGCAGTATTTT.

V usage is TRBV7-2 and J usage is TRBJ1-1; D uncertain. Germline CDR1 reads SGHTA; CDR2 reads FQGNSA. The CDR3 loop spans 13 amino acids. Trimming left V 6 bases short and J 2 bases short, with 10 bases between. CDR3 bases: TGTGCCAGCAGTTGGAACGGAAACACTGAAGCTTTCTTT. Its translation is CASSWNGNTEAFF.

The chain recombines TRBV4-2 with TRBJ2-2; D unclear. The CDR3 is 13 amino acids. V was cut by 3 bases and J by 2 bases, with 4 bases left in between. CDR1 and CDR2 (germline): LGHNA, YNFKEQ. As DNA, the CDR3 is TGTGCCAGCAGCCAGGGTAACACCGGGGAGCTGTTTTTT. Translation gives CASSQGNTGELFF.

This chain links TRBV10-2 with TRBJ1-2; D is ambiguous. Germline V gene sequence: CDR1 WSHSY, CDR2 SAAADI. The CDR3 extends over 14 amino acids. The V and J ends lost 7 bases and 0 bases respectively, with 12 bases between them. The CDR3 sequence: CASKPGVTNYGYTF. As DNA, the CDR3 is TGCGCCAGCAAGCCGGGCGTAACTAACTATGGCTACACCTTC.

The chain employs TRBV6-5 and TRBJ1-3; D possibly corresponds to TRBD1 (6 bases). Deletions cut 2 bases from V and 7 bases from J, with 15 bases between. Germline CDR1 MNHEY, CDR2 SVGAGI. The length of the CDR3 is 15 residues. The CDR3 DNA is TGTGCCAGCAGTTACGGGGGCAGTTTATTCAACACCATATATTTT. It specifies CASSYGGSLFNTIYF.

This sequence joins TRBV19 and TRBJ2-1; D is undetermined. V lost 8 bases, J lost 5 bases, and 13 bases lay in between. This CDR3 spans 13 amino acids. From germline, CDR1 is LNHDA and CDR2 SQIVND (reference sequence). CDR3 amino acids: CASGVGSNNEQFF. In nucleotides, the CDR3 is TGTGCCAGTGGGGTTGGGTCTAACAATGAGCAGTTCTTC.

The chain links TRBV2 to TRBJ1-1; D call uncertain. V lost 4 bases and J 4 bases, leaving 13 bases between the germline ends. The CDR3 sequence is 14 residues long. Germline-derived CDR1 and CDR2 are SNHLY and FYNNEI. CDR3 sequence reads: CASSVARGSTEAFF. The CDR3 region has the DNA TGTGCCAGCAGTGTGGCTCGGGGTTCCACTGAAGCTTTCTTT. Full variable domain (remainder filled in from reference TRBV2 and TRBJ1-1): EPEVTQTPSHQVTQMGQEVILRCVPISNHLYFYWYRQILGQKVEFLVSFYNNEISEKSEIFDDQFSVERPDGSNFTLKIRSTKLEDSAMYFCASSVARGSTEAFFGQGTRLTVV.

The rearrangement links TRBV4-2 to TRBJ1-2; tentatively, D is TRBD1 (6 bases). Germline-derived CDR1 and CDR2 are LGHNA and YNFKEQ. The germline V and J ends were trimmed by 0 bases and 4 bases, with 12 bases remaining between them. CDR3 size: 15 residues. The CDR3 sequence: CASSQDNGGGYGYTF. In nucleotides, the CDR3 is TGTGCCAGCAGCCAAGATAATGGGGGCGGCTATGGCTACACCTTC.

The chain joins TRBV5-4 to TRBJ2-7; D might be TRBD2 (6 bases). Germline CDR1 and CDR2: SGHNT and YYREEE (reference sequence). The CDR3 consists of 15 residues. V was pared by 0 bases and J by 3 bases, with 13 bases between. CDR3 in DNA: TGTGCCAGCAGCTTGGGGGGGGTAAAGGGCTACGAGCAGTACTTC. Encoded protein: CASSLGGVKGYEQYF.

This clone was observed a single time. The J gene is TRBJ1-1, the V gene TRBV7-8; TRBD1 is a possible D gene (6 bases). CDR1 SGHVS and CDR2 FQNEAQ come from the germline V gene. This CDR3 spans 15 amino acids. Deletions cut 5 bases from V and 2 bases from J, with 15 bases between. The CDR3 region has the DNA TGTGCCAGCAGCCCCCTGACAGGACCAAACACTGAAGCTTTCTTT. This sequence encodes CASSPLTGPNTEAFF.

The V call is TRBV27, the J call TRBJ2-1, with D perhaps TRBD2 (6 bases). CDR1 is MNHEY and CDR2 is SMNVEV in the germline V gene (reference sequence). This CDR3 is built from 15 residues. V was trimmed by 2 bases and J by 4 bases, leaving 12 bases between them. The CDR3 DNA reads as TGTGCCAGCAGTTTAGATAGCGGATTGTACAATGAGCAGTTCTTC. Translating it yields CASSLDSGLYNEQFF.

The chain recombines TRBV15 with TRBJ2-3; no firm D call. The CDR3 extends over 14 amino acids. Trimming shortened V by 1 base and J by 2 bases, and 7 bases separated the two germline ends. Germline V gives CDR1 LNHNV, CDR2 YYDKDF (reference sequence). The CDR3 is CATSRGGITDTQYF. DNA of the CDR3: TGTGCCACCAGCAGAGGCGGCATCACAGATACGCAGTATTTT.

The count of this clone is one. This rearrangement joins TRBV7-9 to TRBJ1-1; D is possibly TRBD1 (6 bases). The V end lost 1 base, the J end lost 0 bases, and 6 bases lay between the germline ends. The CDR3 covers 14 residues. Germline V gene sequence: CDR1 SEHNR, CDR2 FQNEAQ (reference sequence). CDR3 DNA sequence: TGTGCCAGCAGCTTAGGGACAGTGAACACTGAAGCTTTCTTT. Translating it yields CASSLGTVNTEAFF. The full variable domain, rest sourced from reference TRBV7-9 and TRBJ1-1, is DTGVSQNPRHKITKRGQNVTFRCDPISEHNRLYWYRQTLGQGPEFLTYFQNEAQLEKSRLLSDRFSAERPKGSFSTLEIQRTEQGDSAMYLCASSLGTVNTEAFFGQGTRLTVV.

This chain uses TRBV19 with TRBJ2-7; D is uncertain. This CDR3 is 13 amino acids long. Deletions cut 3 bases from V and 4 bases from J, with 10 bases between. Germline CDR1 and CDR2: LNHDA and SQIVND (reference sequence). The CDR3 coding sequence is TGTGCCAGTAGTATCGATCAAGGATACGAGCAGTACTTC. It is translated as CASSIDQGYEQYF. The full variable domain, with the rest looked up from reference TRBV19 and TRBJ2-7, is DGGITQSPKYLFRKEGQNVTLSCEQNLNHDAMYWYRQDPGQGLRLIYYSQIVNDFQKGDIAEGYSVSREKKESFPLTVTSAQKNPTAFYLCASSIDQGYEQYFGPGTRLTVT.

This clone showed up just once. Mismatch with germline at one junction end may stem from a read error. The same CDR3 arises from other DNA sequences in this sample as well. V and J are TRBV27 and TRBJ1-5; D might be TRBD1 (5 bases). The CDR3 has 16 residues. The germline gives CDR1 MNHEY, CDR2 SMNVEV (reference sequence). Written as DNA, the CDR3 is TGTGCCAGCAGTTTATGGGCAGGGTTTAGCAACCAGCCCCAGCATTTT. It translates to CASSLWAGFSNQPQHF.

The chain combines TRBV6-5 with TRBJ1-2, with no clear D. With 0 bases removed from V and 8 bases from J, the gap between germline ends came to 13 bases. Germline values: CDR1 MNHEY, CDR2 SVGAGI. This CDR3 has 14 residues. Written as DNA, the CDR3 is TGTGCCAGCAGTTACTCAAGGCAGCTTCAAGGCTACACCTTC. Its translation is CASSYSRQLQGYTF.

The gene calls are TRBV28 and TRBJ1-1; TRBD1 matches 8 bases. Per germline, CDR1 MDHEN and CDR2 SYDVKM. V gave up 6 bases and J gave up 4 bases; unmatched junction bases: 10. This CDR3 is 15 amino acids long. The CDR3 sequence: CASSPPFTGGTEAFF. The CDR3 coding sequence is TGTGCCAGCAGCCCCCCATTCACAGGGGGCACTGAAGCTTTCTTT.

The chain joins TRBV6-5 to TRBJ2-7; 8 bases map to TRBD2. Germline V gives CDR1 MNHEY, CDR2 SVGAGI. The V gene end was trimmed by 4 bases and the J gene end by 3 bases; junction bases not matched to a gene: 8. The CDR3 sequence is 15 residues long. The CDR3 reads CASSSPRGGRYEQYF. CDR3 DNA: TGTGCCAGCAGTTCCCCTCGGGGGGGGCGCTACGAGCAGTACTTC.

The chain has TRBV21-1 and TRBJ1-1. TRBV21-1 counts as a pseudogene. The CDR3 has 14 amino acids. The CDR3 sequence: CASSTRGAISEAFF. CDR3 bases: TGTGCCAGCAGCACACGCGGGGCAATCTCTGAAGCTTTCTTT.

The J gene is TRBJ2-2, the V gene TRBV9; no definite D call. CDR3 length: 14 amino acids. Germline V gene data show CDR1 as SGDLS and CDR2 as YYNGEE. The V end lost 2 bases, the J end lost 4 bases, and 9 bases lay between the germline ends. The CDR3 coding sequence is TGTGCCAGCAGCGTTTTCCGAAGCACCGGGGAGCTGTTTTTT. Translating gives CASSVFRSTGELFF.